These 27 T cell receptor beta chains were sequenced from one sample in a study of T cells after yellow fever vaccination. TCRdb re-derived calls from the 5' RACE reads in MiXCR, one entry per CDR3 protein. The sample holds approximately 510,000 distinct CDR3 sequences, 20% to 25% seen once. The specimen was PBMCs, collected roughly 20 days after the first yellow fever vaccination. Source of these receptors: a man aged 18 to 30 who received the YFV17D yellow fever vaccine.

V usage is TRBV7-9 and J usage is TRBJ2-5; D not certain. Germline V gene lookup returns CDR1 SEHNR and CDR2 FQNEAQ (reference sequence). V was clipped by 3 bases and J by 5 bases, with 16 bases between them. CDR3 size: 15 residues. The CDR3 protein is CASSFRADFPETQYF. CDR3 coding DNA: TGTGCCAGCAGCTTTCGGGCAGACTTCCCCGAGACCCAGTACTTC.

This clonotype was observed a few times. As DNA, the CDR3 is TGCGCCAGCAGCTTGGGGCAGGGGGCTTGGAATTCACCCCTCCACTTT. This encodes CASSLGQGAWNSPLHF. The chain carries TRBV5-1 and TRBJ1-6, with TRBD1 matching 8 bases. CDR3 length: 16 amino acids. With V trimmed by 0 bases and J by 7 bases, 6 bases remained unmatched. CDR1 is SGHRS, CDR2 YFSETQ, per germline. The whole variable domain, filled in from reference TRBV5-1 and TRBJ1-6, reads KAGVTQTPRYLIKTRGQQVTLSCSPISGHRSVSWYQQTPGQGLQFLFEYFSETQRNKGNFPGRFSGRQFSNSRSEMNVSTLELGDSALYLCASSLGQGAWNSPLHFGNGTRLTVT.

This chain links TRBV6-2 or TRBV6-3 with TRBJ1-5, with TRBD1 identical over 7 bases. Per germline, CDR1 MNHEY and CDR2 SVGEGT. The V and J ends lost 1 base and 4 bases, in that order; junction bases with no gene match: 1. The CDR3 length is 14 residues. This CDR3 reads CASSYLTGNQPQHF. The CDR3 nucleotides read TGTGCCAGCAGTTACTTGACAGGGAATCAGCCCCAGCATTTT.

The chain links TRBV6-1 to TRBJ2-7; 8 nucleotides line up with TRBD1. The CDR3 runs to 17 residues. Germline V gene data show CDR1 as MNHNS and CDR2 as SASEGT. V shed 5 bases and J 5 bases; nucleotides not matched to a gene: 17. The CDR3 DNA follows: TGTGCCAGCAGTATTTTTGGGTTAGGACAGGGCTTCAACGAGCAGTACTTC. Its protein is CASSIFGLGQGFNEQYF.

This clonotype was seen a few times. This rearrangement joins TRBV3-1 to TRBJ2-7; 8 nucleotides align to TRBD1. J lost 1 base, V lost 2 bases, and 4 bases had no gene match. The CDR3 covers 15 residues. CDR1 LGHDT and CDR2 YNNKEL come from the germline V gene (reference sequence). The CDR3: CASSQPDRESYEQYF. The CDR3 bases are TGTGCCAGCAGCCAACCGGACAGGGAGTCCTACGAGCAGTACTTC.

This clonotype was seen a handful of times. This sequence joins TRBV28 and TRBJ2-2; TRBD1 matches at 9 bases. CDR3 size: 15 residues. The J segment lost 6 bases and the V segment lost 5 bases, leaving 7 bases of the junction unmatched. CDR1 MDHEN and CDR2 SYDVKM come from the germline V gene. CDR3 in DNA: TGTGCCAGCAGTCGCAGACAGGGGGTGGCCGGGGAGCTGTTTTTT. It specifies CASSRRQGVAGELFF.

This chain connects TRBV18 to TRBJ2-7; D gene uncertain. The CDR3 covers 13 residues. In germline, CDR1 is KGHSH, CDR2 LQKENI. V was pared by 3 bases and J by 6 bases, with 12 bases between. CDR3 nucleotides: TGTGCCAGCTCACCTACCGGCCGTAGCGAGCAGTACGTC. Protein product: CASSPTGRSEQYV.

J is TRBJ2-3 and V is TRBV4-2; 7 bases line up with TRBD2. V shed 3 bases and J 1 base; nucleotides not matched to a gene: 7. Germline assignment: CDR1 LGHNA and CDR2 YNFKEQ. The CDR3 loop spans 16 amino acids. CDR3: CASSHPGGGGTDTQYF. The CDR3 bases are TGTGCCAGCAGCCACCCCGGGGGAGGGGGCACAGATACGCAGTATTTT.

V and J are TRBV6-2 or TRBV6-3 and TRBJ2-7; D is unclear. Trimming shortened V by 5 bases and J by 7 bases, and 12 bases separated the two germline ends. This CDR3 has 12 amino acids. Germline CDR1 MNHEY, CDR2 SVGEGT. CDR3: CASSPLSREQYF. CDR3 nucleotide sequence: TGTGCCAGCAGTCCCCTCTCAAGGGAGCAGTACTTC.

This clonotype occurred a few times. The chain links TRBV20-1 to TRBJ2-5, with a tentative D call TRBD2 (6 bases). Germline loops: CDR1 DFQATT, CDR2 SNEGSKA (reference sequence). The V end was cut by 5 bases, the J end by 7 bases, with 23 bases between. CDR3 length equals 15 residues. The CDR3 is CSAAGTLLPFGTQYF. DNA of the CDR3: TGCAGTGCTGCCGGGACTCTACTCCCGTTTGGGACCCAGTACTTC.

This clonotype came up a few times. The CDR3 coding sequence is TGTGCCAGCAGCCAACCCGGTGGAGATACGCAGTATTTT. Translation gives CASSQPGGDTQYF. The chain uses TRBV16 and TRBJ2-3; D is ambiguous. The CDR3 runs 13 residues. Trimming took 2 bases from V and 5 from J, leaving 8 bases between them. Germline V CDR1 and CDR2: KGHSY, FQNENV.

This clonotype was seen a few times. The chain joins TRBV6-2 or TRBV6-3 to TRBJ1-6; D is ambiguous. This CDR3 region has 20 residues. The V gene lost 2 bases and the J gene lost 0 bases, with 20 bases spanning the gap. CDR1 MNHEY and CDR2 SVGEGT come from the germline V gene. As DNA, the CDR3 is TGTGCCAGCAGTTACCCCCTCCGGGGAGCGGAAAGCTCCTATAATTCACCCCTCCACTTT. It specifies CASSYPLRGAESSYNSPLHF.

This rearrangement joins TRBV12-3 or TRBV12-4 to TRBJ2-2, with 7 bases that match TRBD2. J was trimmed by 4 bases and V by 6 bases; bases with no gene match: 8. The CDR3 spans 15 residues. CDR3 loop: CASSPRLASTGELFF. CDR3 sequence (DNA): TGTGCCAGCAGCCCCAGACTAGCTTCCACCGGGGAGCTGTTTTTT.

CDR3 in DNA: TGCAGCGTTGCGGAGTACCAAGAGACCCAGTACTTC. It specifies CSVAEYQETQYF. The chain carries TRBV29-1 and TRBJ2-5; D gene ambiguous. The ends were cut back, 4 bases at V and 0 bases at J, with 6 bases in the middle. The CDR3 is 12 amino acids. Germline V lookup: CDR1 SQVTM, CDR2 ANQGSEA.

The chain recombines TRBV7-3 with TRBJ2-1; 7 nucleotides align to TRBD2. The CDR3 covers 16 residues. J was trimmed by 1 base and V by 5 bases; bases with no gene match: 8. In germline, CDR1 is SGHTA, CDR2 FQGTGA. The CDR3, as DNA: TGTGCCAGCAGCAAAACAGCTAGCGGATCCTACAATGAGCAGTTCTTC. It translates to CASSKTASGSYNEQFF.

This clonotype was counted between two and nine times. The rearrangement uses TRBV20-1 and TRBJ1-2; D is undetermined. Trimming cost V 1 base and J 3 bases, with 12 bases left between them. The V gene's germline CDR1 is DFQATT and CDR2 SNEGSKA (reference sequence). This CDR3 has 14 residues. CDR3 in amino acids: CSARASGDYYGYTF. The CDR3 DNA reads TGCAGTGCTAGAGCCTCGGGCGATTACTATGGCTACACCTTC.

This clonotype was recorded a few times. This chain links TRBV15 with TRBJ1-2; D is unclear. Trimming left V 0 bases short and J 2 bases short, with 7 bases between. The CDR3 loop spans 14 amino acids. CDR1 and CDR2 from the germline V gene are LNHNV and YYDKDF (reference sequence). The CDR3 nucleotides read TGTGCCACCAGCAGAGATCGGGTGAACTATGGCTACACCTTC. The encoded protein is CATSRDRVNYGYTF.

This clonotype occurred a few times. The rearrangement links TRBV20-1 to TRBJ2-7; D not resolved. The length of the CDR3 is 14 residues. CDR1 is DFQATT and CDR2 is SNEGSKA in the germline V gene (reference sequence). V was cut by 5 bases and J by 1 base, with 15 bases left in between. CDR3 DNA: TGCAGTGCTCTGAGGACGGGCGGTTCCTACGAGCAGTACGTC. This codes for CSALRTGGSYEQYV.

The chain couples TRBV12-3 or TRBV12-4 to TRBJ2-1; D gene unclear. The V end lost 10 bases, the J end lost 10 bases, and 14 bases lay between the germline ends. The CDR3 sequence is 11 residues long. CDR3 sequence reads: CAIGLGAEQFF. The CDR3 nucleotides read TGTGCCATCGGTCTGGGCGCCGAGCAGTTCTTC.

V and J are TRBV4-2 and TRBJ2-7; D perhaps matches TRBD2 (6 bases). V was cut by 3 bases and J by 2 bases, with 11 bases left in between. The CDR3 runs to 14 residues. CDR1 LGHNA and CDR2 YNFKEQ come from the germline V gene. The CDR3, as DNA: TGTGCCAGCAGCCATTTGCGGGACCCCTACGAGCAGTACTTC. Its protein is CASSHLRDPYEQYF.

This chain uses TRBV30 with TRBJ2-1; the D gene is possibly TRBD1 (6 bases). From germline, CDR1 is GTSNPN and CDR2 SVGIG (reference sequence). The length of the CDR3 is 14 residues. V lost 5 bases and J 0 bases, leaving 11 bases between the germline ends. CDR3 DNA: TGTGCCTGGGGGGGCACGAGCTCCTACAATGAGCAGTTCTTC. Translation: CAWGGTSSYNEQFF. The entire variable domain, with the rest obtained from reference TRBV30 and TRBJ2-1, is as follows: SQTIHQWPATLVQPVGSPLSLECTVEGTSNPNLYWYRQAAGRGLQLLFYSVGIGQISSEVPQNLSASRPQDRQFILSSKKLLLSDSGFYLCAWGGTSSYNEQFFGPGTRLTVL.

The chain has TRBV5-6 and TRBJ2-1; TRBD2 matches 12 bases. The CDR3 totals 17 residues. Looked up from germline, CDR1 is SGHDT and CDR2 is YYEEEE. Trimming removed 0 bases from V and 4 bases from J; junction bases left unmatched: 5. The CDR3: CASSLATSGGLYNEQFF. The CDR3 bases are TGTGCCAGCAGCTTGGCGACTAGCGGGGGCTTATACAATGAGCAGTTCTTC.

V usage is TRBV20-1 and J usage is TRBJ1-5; D is ambiguous. V shed 2 bases and J shed 7 bases, with 15 bases lying between them. This CDR3 is 14 amino acids long. CDR1 and CDR2 (germline): DFQATT, SNEGSKA (reference sequence). CDR3 in DNA: TGCAGTGCTAGAAGTGGTGCGGAGATCCAGCCCCAGCATTTT. Its translation: CSARSGAEIQPQHF.

This clonotype came up a few times. This rearrangement joins TRBV7-3 to TRBJ1-3; D gene uncertain. CDR3 length equals 14 residues. Between the trimmed V and J ends, which lost 2 bases and 3 bases, there was a span of 8 bases. Germline values: CDR1 SGHTA, CDR2 FQGTGA. Here the CDR3 reads CASSLSPDGNTIYF. CDR3 nucleotides: TGTGCCAGCAGCTTATCCCCCGATGGAAACACCATATATTTT.

This clonotype occurred a few times. This sequence joins TRBV18 and TRBJ1-5; no clear D. V lost 3 bases, J lost 4 bases, and 10 bases lay in between. The CDR3 runs to 14 residues. Looked up from germline, CDR1 is KGHSH and CDR2 is LQKENI. The CDR3 DNA sequence: TGTGCCAGCTCACCGATGGACGGGAATCAGCCCCAGCATTTT. As protein: CASSPMDGNQPQHF.

This clonotype has a handful of counts. The rearrangement links TRBV4-1 to TRBJ2-5; no clear D. With 0 bases removed from V and 5 bases from J, the gap between germline ends came to 16 bases. This CDR3 comprises 16 residues. CDR1 MGHRA and CDR2 YSYEKL come from the germline V gene. CDR3 sequence: CASSQDPGRHGETQYF. The CDR3, as DNA: TGCGCCAGCAGCCAAGATCCCGGCCGGCACGGCGAGACCCAGTACTTC.

The chain employs TRBV27 and TRBJ1-6; D is ambiguous. Trimming took 5 bases from V and 4 from J, leaving 3 bases between them. CDR3 length: 12 residues. The germline gives CDR1 MNHEY, CDR2 SMNVEV (reference sequence). The CDR3 nucleotides read TGTGCCAGCAGTGTATATAATTCACCCCTCCACTTT. Encoded protein: CASSVYNSPLHF.